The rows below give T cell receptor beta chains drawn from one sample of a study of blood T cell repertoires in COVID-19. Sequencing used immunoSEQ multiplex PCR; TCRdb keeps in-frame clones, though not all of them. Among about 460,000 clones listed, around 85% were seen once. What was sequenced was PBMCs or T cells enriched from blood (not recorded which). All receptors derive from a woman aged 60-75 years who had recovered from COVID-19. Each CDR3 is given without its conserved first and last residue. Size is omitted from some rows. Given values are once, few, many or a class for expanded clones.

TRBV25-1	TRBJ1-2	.	ASSEGTTMHGYT
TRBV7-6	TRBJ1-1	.	ASSPGTVNTEAF
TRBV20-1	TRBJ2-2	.	SASQRMGGELF
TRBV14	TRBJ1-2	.	ASRTGGGYGYT
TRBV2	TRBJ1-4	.	ASNNPEKLF
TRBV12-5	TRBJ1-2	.	ASGFVQFTHLADNYGYT
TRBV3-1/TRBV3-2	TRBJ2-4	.	ASSQVGEGEAKNIQY
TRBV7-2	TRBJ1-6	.	ASSFVWGGNSPLH
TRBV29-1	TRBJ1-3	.	SASNPSRGNTIY
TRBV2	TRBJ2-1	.	ASTYSENVNEQF
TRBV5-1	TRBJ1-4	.	ASSSGQSYEKLF
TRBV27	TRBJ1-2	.	ASSFASRQPRDGYT
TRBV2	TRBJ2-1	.	ASYRTWAGDEQF
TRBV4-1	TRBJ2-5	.	ASSHLPGTGQETQY
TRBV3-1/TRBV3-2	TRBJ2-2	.	ASGTGFTGELF
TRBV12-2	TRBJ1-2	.	ASRLWGPTGGYGYT
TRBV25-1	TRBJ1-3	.	ASTAANTIY
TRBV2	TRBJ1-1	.	ASSDRGGNTEAF
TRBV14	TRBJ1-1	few	ASSQYAGGTEAF
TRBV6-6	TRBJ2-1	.	ASSYSREQF
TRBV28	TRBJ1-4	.	ASSLGGLANEKLF
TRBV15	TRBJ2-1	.	ATSRDLSGLAFNEQF
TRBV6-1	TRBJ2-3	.	ASSETSGGTSRTDTQY
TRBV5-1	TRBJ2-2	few	ASKEQGAAGELF
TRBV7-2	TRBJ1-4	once	ASSSRDRGNEKLF
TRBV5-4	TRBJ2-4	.	ASSSAESTGPLNIQY
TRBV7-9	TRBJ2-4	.	ASSRTGTQGIQY
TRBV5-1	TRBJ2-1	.	ASSLVLLAGGPYNEQF
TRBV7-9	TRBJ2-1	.	ASSLARPGQGNNEQF
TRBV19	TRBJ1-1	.	ASSIVWTGVGNTEAF
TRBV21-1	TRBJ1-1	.	ASSRQGGMNTEAF
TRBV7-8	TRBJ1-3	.	ASSLMASGNTIY
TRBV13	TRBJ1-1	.	ASSLERVWTEAF
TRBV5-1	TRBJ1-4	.	ASSLVSQVNEKLF
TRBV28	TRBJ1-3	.	ASSFRISGNTIY
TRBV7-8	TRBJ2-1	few	ASSSRDRSYNEQF
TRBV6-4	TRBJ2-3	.	ASSVRGNTDTQY
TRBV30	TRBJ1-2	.	AGRGRAFNYGYT
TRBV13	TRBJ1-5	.	ASSLRGIGNQPQH
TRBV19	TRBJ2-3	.	ASSSPGGTGDRGTQY
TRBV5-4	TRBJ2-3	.	ASSLGLAGAARSDTQY
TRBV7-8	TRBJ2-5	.	ASSLVGGGTETQY
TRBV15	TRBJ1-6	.	ATSRDGRLNSPLH
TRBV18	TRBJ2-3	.	ASSPGSRLAGTDTQY
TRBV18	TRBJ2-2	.	ASSRDGELF
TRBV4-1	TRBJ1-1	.	ASSQITGSDTEAF
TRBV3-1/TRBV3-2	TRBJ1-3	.	ASSPRGTVASGNTIY
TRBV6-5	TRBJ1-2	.	ASSYSAGSGYT
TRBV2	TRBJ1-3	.	ASRITGENTIY
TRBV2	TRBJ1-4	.	ASSEAPGTGNEKLF
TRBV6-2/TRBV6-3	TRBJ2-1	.	ASSFPGLAGFVDNEQF
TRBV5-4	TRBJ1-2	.	ASSLGLHGYT
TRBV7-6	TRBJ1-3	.	ASSTGTLTSGNTIY
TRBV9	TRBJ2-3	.	ASSSIAGGPTDTQY
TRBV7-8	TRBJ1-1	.	ASSLPRVATSLPEAF